This T cell receptor beta chain was recovered during a study of cytomegalovirus exposure and HLA in healthy donors. Looking at the study overall: Most genotyped donors, roughly 80% of roughly 400, had Caucasian-associated genetic ancestry. Study-level results: Accounts indicate the classifier identified cytomegalovirus status with strong specificity and sensitivity.

CDR1 and CDR2 from the germline V gene are MNHEY and SVGAGI. The CDR3 is made up of 12 amino acids. Deletions cut 7 bases from V and 5 bases from J, with 11 bases between. Worth noting for this clone: As yet, its antigen is unknown.

The study ran its PCR with 60 Vbeta and 13 Jbeta primers. Using immunoSEQ multiplex PCR, the repertoire was profiled, and TCRdb retains in-frame clones only, with some absent. Of around 65,000 clones listed, just under 80% were seen once; the top ten hold more than 4%. The rearrangement links TRBV6-5 to TRBJ1-2; D call uncertain. This TCR was sampled from a woman in her twenties or thirties in good health and CMV-seronegative. The specimen sequenced was PBMCs. The CDR3, as DNA: TGTGCCAGCACCACGGGTACTTATGGCTACACCTTC. Translated, it gives CASTTGTYGYTF.